The 22 T cell receptor beta chains reported below all come from one sample, sequenced in a study of cytomegalovirus exposure and HLA in healthy donors. The PCR contained 60 Vbeta and 13 Jbeta primers. Assay: immunoSEQ multiplex PCR; the TCRdb copy retains only in-frame clones and omits some. This listing includes more than 70,000 clones. Material: PBMCs. Source of these receptors: a woman aged 55-69 years in good health and CMV-seronegative.

J is TRBJ2-1 and V is TRBV29-1; TRBD2 matches 9 bases. Germline trimming cut 4 bases from V and 3 bases from J; bases unmatched to any gene: 10. This CDR3 is built from 16 residues. Looked up from germline, CDR1 is SQVTM and CDR2 is ANQGSEA. CDR3 coding DNA: TGCAGCGTTGTTGCGGGAGCGGGAGGCAGCTACAATGAGCAGTTCTTC. Protein sequence: CSVVAGAGGSYNEQFF.

The chain combines TRBV4-2 with TRBJ2-1, with TRBD2 identical over 8 bases. The CDR3 spans 16 residues. V lost 4 bases to trimming and J lost 3 bases; unmatched junction nucleotides: 8. Germline CDR1 reads LGHNA; CDR2 reads YNFKEQ. CDR3 amino acids: CASSPALADLYNEQFF. Written as DNA, the CDR3 is TGTGCCAGCAGCCCCGCACTAGCGGACCTCTACAATGAGCAGTTCTTC.

J is TRBJ2-2 and V is TRBV5-4, with 11 bases identical to TRBD2. The CDR3 has 16 residues. With V trimmed by 4 bases and J by 4 bases, 6 bases remained unmatched. Germline CDR1 reads SGHNT; CDR2 reads YYREEE (reference sequence). The DNA of the CDR3 is TGTGCCAGCAGCCGGGTAGCGGGAGGGGTCACCGGGGAGCTGTTTTTT. This codes for CASSRVAGGVTGELFF.

The rearrangement uses TRBV27 and TRBJ1-5, with TRBD1 matching 11 bases. With 3 bases clipped from V and 4 bases from J, the junction kept 2 bases outside the gene matches. Germline-derived CDR1 and CDR2 are MNHEY and SMNVEV (reference sequence). This CDR3 comprises 15 residues. CDR3 amino acids: CASSLGTGGNQPQHF. Written as DNA, the CDR3 is TGTGCCAGCAGTTTGGGGACAGGGGGTAATCAGCCCCAGCATTTT.

The chain employs TRBV12-5 and TRBJ1-2; 7 bases line up with TRBD1. Per germline, CDR1 LGHNT and CDR2 FRNRAP. Trimming took 1 base from V and 4 from J; bases not matched to a gene: 3. The CDR3 is 14 amino acids. Here the CDR3 DNA reads TGTGCTAGTGGTTTGGACAGGGGCGGCTATGGCTACACCTTC. Its translation is CASGLDRGGYGYTF. The full variable domain, rest sourced from reference TRBV12-5 and TRBJ1-2, is DARVTQTPRHKVTEMGQEVTMRCQPILGHNTVFWYRQTMMQGLELLAYFRNRAPLDDSGMPKDRFSAEMPDATLATLKIQPSEPRDSAVYFCASGLDRGGYGYTFGSGTRLTVV.

V usage is TRBV6-5 and J usage is TRBJ2-7; tentatively, D is TRBD1 (8 bases). The V gene's germline CDR1 is MNHEY and CDR2 SVGAGI. CDR3 size: 15 residues. V dropped 1 base and J dropped 0 bases, with 10 bases sitting between them. CDR3 DNA sequence: TGTGCCAGCAGTTACTACAGGGGGGGCTCCTACGAGCAGTACTTC. It is translated as CASSYYRGGSYEQYF.

The chain employs TRBV7-9 and TRBJ2-7; 7 bases line up with TRBD1. V lost 1 base, J lost 2 bases, and 5 bases stayed unmatched. The germline V gene encodes CDR1 SEHNR and CDR2 FQNEAQ (reference sequence). There are 15 residues in the CDR3. CDR3 coding DNA: TGTGCCAGCAGCTTAGTAATTGGGACAGCCTACGAGCAGTACTTC. It codes for CASSLVIGTAYEQYF.

The CDR3 DNA reads TGCGCCAGCAGCCCGAGCGGACTAGCGGGAGACGAGCAGTACTTC. Its translation is CASSPSGLAGDEQYF. The rearrangement uses TRBV4-1 and TRBJ2-5; 13 nucleotides align to TRBD2. Gene TRBJ2-7 matches the end of the DNA better, so the J call may be wrong. The CDR3 is made up of 15 amino acids. Per the germline V gene, CDR1 is MGHRA and CDR2 is YSYEKL.

The chain joins TRBV28 to TRBJ2-3; D is unresolved. The CDR3 has 14 amino acids. Germline CDR1 and CDR2: MDHEN and SYDVKM. V was trimmed by 2 bases and J by 1 base, leaving 7 bases between them. CDR3 amino acids: CASSLVVRTDTQYF. CDR3 in DNA: TGTGCCAGCAGTTTAGTAGTTCGCACAGATACGCAGTATTTT.

V gene TRBV7-2 combines with J gene TRBJ2-5, with D perhaps matching TRBD2 (6 bases). The CDR3 length is 15 residues. Trimming stripped 2 bases from V and 5 bases from J, with 15 bases between. In germline, CDR1 is SGHTA, CDR2 FQGNSA. Here the CDR3 reads CASSLSPGVVETQYF. The CDR3 DNA is TGTGCCAGCAGCTTAAGCCCGGGAGTTGTGGAGACCCAGTACTTC. The full variable domain, rest sourced from reference TRBV7-2 and TRBJ2-5, is GAGVSQSPSNKVTEKGKDVELRCDPISGHTALYWYRQSLGQGLEFLIYFQGNSAPDKSGLPSDRFSAERTGGSVSTLTIQRTQQEDSAVYLCASSLSPGVVETQYFGPGTRLLVL.

The J gene is TRBJ2-6, the V gene TRBV11-2; 8 bases map to TRBD1. J was trimmed by 0 bases and V by 7 bases; bases with no gene match: 8. Germline CDR1 reads SGHAT; CDR2 reads FQNNGV. This CDR3 has 17 amino acids. The CDR3 sequence is CASTVDRVPSGANVLTF. The CDR3 DNA reads as TGTGCCAGCACCGTGGACAGGGTACCCTCTGGGGCCAACGTCCTGACTTTC.

The CDR3 sequence is CASSSGGRTRWGYTF. CDR3 bases: TGTGCCAGCAGTTCAGGCGGCCGGACACGTTGGGGCTACACCTTC. This chain links TRBV28 with TRBJ1-2, with D tentatively TRBD1 (5 bases). The CDR3 runs to 15 residues. The V gene's germline CDR1 is MDHEN and CDR2 SYDVKM. V shed 4 bases and J shed 8 bases, with 20 bases lying between them.

The V gene is TRBV6-1, the J gene TRBJ2-5; a possible D gene is TRBD1 (6 bases). The J call may be wrong; the DNA end is better matched by TRBJ2-7. The CDR3 is 14 amino acids. Germline V gene lookup returns CDR1 MNHNS and CDR2 SASEGT. The chain's CDR3 is CASKPVQGSYEQYF. CDR3 bases: TGTGCCAGCAAACCCGTACAGGGCTCCTACGAGCAGTACTTC.

The chain has TRBV4-1 and TRBJ2-5; D not certain. Germline V gives CDR1 MGHRA, CDR2 YSYEKL. V lost 3 bases to trimming and J lost 5 bases, with 7 bases between them. There are 12 residues in the CDR3. This CDR3 is CASSQAFETQYF. DNA for the CDR3: TGCGCCAGCAGCCAGGCTTTTGAGACCCAGTACTTC.

The V call is TRBV6-6, the J call TRBJ2-5; tentative D call: TRBD2 (7 bases). The CDR3 runs to 16 residues. V gave up 4 bases and J gave up 5 bases, with 20 bases separating them. Germline V lookup: CDR1 MNHNY, CDR2 SVGAGI (reference sequence). The chain's CDR3 is CASSSRVGGAPETQYF. DNA of the CDR3: TGTGCCAGCAGTTCCCGTGTTGGGGGGGCGCCGGAGACCCAGTACTTC.

This sequence joins TRBV28 and TRBJ1-6; the D gene is possibly TRBD1 (5 bases). The germline gives CDR1 MDHEN, CDR2 SYDVKM. CDR3 size: 14 residues. V dropped 3 bases and J dropped 6 bases, with 9 bases sitting between them. CDR3 bases: TGTGCCAGCAGTTTCAGGGTACCTAATTCACCCCTCCACTTT. This encodes CASSFRVPNSPLHF.

This sequence joins TRBV19 and TRBJ1-3; D is unresolved. Trimming shortened V by 2 bases and J by 4 bases, and 12 bases separated the two germline ends. Germline assignment: CDR1 LNHDA and CDR2 SQIVND (reference sequence). This CDR3 region has 15 residues. The CDR3 bases are TGTGCCAGTAGTATATACGGTACGCCGGGAAACACCATATATTTT. Amino acids: CASSIYGTPGNTIYF.

This chain connects TRBV29-1 to TRBJ1-2, with 8 bases aligning to TRBD1. With V trimmed by 7 bases and J by 0 bases, 4 bases remained unmatched. Germline lookup yields CDR1 SQVTM and CDR2 ANQGSEA. The CDR3 has 13 amino acids. The CDR3 sequence: CSGGQGSNYGYTF. The CDR3 DNA follows: TGCAGCGGTGGACAGGGATCTAACTATGGCTACACCTTC.

The V call is TRBV6-5, the J call TRBJ2-1; TRBD2 matches at 14 bases. Losses at the gene ends were 6 bases for V and 7 bases for J; bases not matched to a gene: 5. CDR1 and CDR2 from the germline V gene are MNHEY and SVGAGI. There are 15 residues in the CDR3. The CDR3 DNA follows: TGTGCCAGCAGCCCCGGGACTAGCGGGAGTAATGAGCAGTTCTTC. Protein product: CASSPGTSGSNEQFF.

The gene calls are TRBV10-2 and TRBJ2-3; the D gene is possibly TRBD1 (6 bases). Between the trimmed V and J ends, which lost 8 bases and 0 bases, there was a span of 12 bases. Per germline, CDR1 WSHSY and CDR2 SAAADI. CDR3 length: 14 residues. This CDR3 is CASERDTSTDTQYF. CDR3 nucleotide sequence: TGCGCCAGCGAACGGGACACTAGCACAGATACGCAGTATTTT.

The chain recombines TRBV5-1 with TRBJ2-1, with 10 bases matching TRBD2. Per germline, CDR1 SGHRS and CDR2 YFSETQ. Trimming cost V 4 bases and J 5 bases; bases outside gene matches: 18. The CDR3 totals 19 residues. CDR3 protein: CASSADATSGNSRHNEQFF. For the CDR3, the DNA is TGCGCCAGCAGCGCGGACGCAACTAGCGGGAATAGCCGGCACAATGAGCAGTTCTTC.

The chain couples TRBV28 to TRBJ1-2; 9 bases are a match to TRBD1. The CDR3 is 15 amino acids. Germline V gene lookup returns CDR1 MDHEN and CDR2 SYDVKM. V was pared by 7 bases and J by 6 bases, with 12 bases of the junction left unmatched. The CDR3 region has the DNA TGTGCCAGCAATCTCCCGGGACAGGGTTCCCATGGCTACACCTTC. It specifies CASNLPGQGSHGYTF.